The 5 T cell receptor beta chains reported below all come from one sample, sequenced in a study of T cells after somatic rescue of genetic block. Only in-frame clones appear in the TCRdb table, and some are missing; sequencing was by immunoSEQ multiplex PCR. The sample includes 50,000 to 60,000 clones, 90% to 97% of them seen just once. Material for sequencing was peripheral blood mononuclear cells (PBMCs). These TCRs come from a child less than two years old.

CDR3 nucleotide sequence: TGTGCCAGTACCCGGGACCCGAGGAGCACTGAAGCTTTCTTT. Translating gives CASTRDPRSTEAFF. The chain recombines TRBV19 with TRBJ1-1, with D perhaps matching TRBD1 (5 bases). This CDR3 region has 14 residues. CDR1 and CDR2 from the germline V gene are LNHDA and SQIVND (reference sequence). V was shortened by 7 bases and J by 4 bases, with 16 bases between the two germline ends.

DNA for the CDR3: TGTGCCAGCAGCCTGACTAGTTCTTACGAGCAGTACTTC. Translating gives CASSLTSSYEQYF. The chain uses TRBV27 and TRBJ2-7, with D possibly TRBD2 on 6 matching bases. V was pared by 6 bases and J by 4 bases, with 13 bases between. This CDR3 has 13 amino acids. The V gene's germline CDR1 is MNHEY and CDR2 SMNVEV (reference sequence).

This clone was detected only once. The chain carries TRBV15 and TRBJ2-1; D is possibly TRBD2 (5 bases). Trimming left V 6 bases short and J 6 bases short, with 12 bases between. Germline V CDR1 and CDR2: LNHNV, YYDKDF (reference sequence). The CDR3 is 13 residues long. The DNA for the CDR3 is TGTGCCACCAGAGAAGCGGTAGGCAATGAGCAGTTCTTC. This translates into CATREAVGNEQFF.

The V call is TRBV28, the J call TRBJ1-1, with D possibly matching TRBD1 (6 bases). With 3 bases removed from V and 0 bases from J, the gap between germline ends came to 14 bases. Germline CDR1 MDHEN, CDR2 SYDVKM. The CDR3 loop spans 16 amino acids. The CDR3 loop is CASSLPGDGMNTEAFF. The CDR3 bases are TGTGCCAGCAGTTTGCCAGGGGATGGGATGAACACTGAAGCTTTCTTT.

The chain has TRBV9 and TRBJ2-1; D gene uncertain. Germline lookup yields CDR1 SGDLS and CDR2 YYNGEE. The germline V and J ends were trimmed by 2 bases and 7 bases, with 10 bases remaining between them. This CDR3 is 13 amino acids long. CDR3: CASSVEARNEQFF. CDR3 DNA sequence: TGTGCCAGCAGCGTTGAAGCAAGAAATGAGCAGTTCTTC.